Sequencing of this T cell receptor (beta chain) was carried out in a study of OX40 agonist ivuxolimab in advanced cancers. Whole-study results and caveats: More expanded clones were seen, on average, in CD8+ T cells than in CD4+. Circulating CD4+ and CD8+ T cells showed clonal expansion by week 6 at 0.1 to 3.0 mg/kg.

This CDR3 contains 14 residues. Trimming removed 5 bases at V and 3 bases at J, with 14 bases between. Germline V gives CDR1 LNHDA, CDR2 SQIVND (reference sequence). Clones were sequenced by immunoSEQ multiplex PCR, and TCRdb holds only the in-frame ones, with some missing. The sample has more than 95,000 clones, about 90% seen once. Concerning this clone: Its specificity is unknown.

The receptor was isolated from an adult with an advanced solid tumor such as melanoma, head and neck, liver or kidney cancer. The chain is built from TRBV19 and TRBJ2-7; tentatively, D is TRBD1 (5 bases). Sequences were derived from CD4+ or CD8+ T cells sorted from blood, sampled in a trial of the OX40 agonist ivuxolimab. Here the CDR3 DNA reads TGTGCCAGTAGTTCAGGGAACGGGCGCTACGAGCAGTACTTC. Protein product: CASSSGNGRYEQYF. Based on the CDR3 plus reference TRBV19 and TRBJ2-7, the full variable domain is DGGITQSPKYLFRKEGQNVTLSCEQNLNHDAMYWYRQDPGQGLRLIYYSQIVNDFQKGDIAEGYSVSREKKESFPLTVTSAQKNPTAFYLCASSSGNGRYEQYFGPGTRLTVT.